These 9 T cell receptor beta chains came from one sample sequenced in a study of PD-1 blockade in mismatch repair-deficient tumors. Data came from immunoSEQ multiplex PCR; TCRdb stores just in-frame clones and leaves some out. In the table there are around 62,000 clones, around 73% of which are singletons. Sequences were derived from peripheral blood, sampled 2 weeks after starting pembrolizumab. All receptors derive from an adult with mismatch repair-deficient cancer.

The V gene is TRBV4-3, the J gene TRBJ1-4; D is ambiguous. The V gene lost 0 bases and the J gene lost 4 bases, with 15 bases spanning the gap. This CDR3 contains 17 residues. Per germline, CDR1 LGHNA and CDR2 YSLEER. The CDR3 DNA follows: TGCGCCAGCAGCCAAGATCTCGTAGGGCGGCTTAATGAAAAACTGTTTTTT. It encodes CASSQDLVGRLNEKLFF.

The chain recombines TRBV7-2 with TRBJ2-7, with 10 bases that match TRBD2. CDR1 is SGHTA and CDR2 is FQGNSA in the germline V gene. V trimming: 2 bases; J trimming: 6 bases; junction bases outside the gene matches: 7. The CDR3 runs to 15 residues. CDR3 loop: CASSLQSGRAPEQYF. CDR3 in DNA: TGTGCCAGCAGCTTACAGAGCGGGAGGGCCCCCGAGCAGTACTTC.

This rearrangement joins TRBV29-1 to TRBJ2-3; D ambiguous. V was cut by 6 bases and J by 6 bases, with 10 bases left in between. Looked up from germline, CDR1 is SQVTM and CDR2 is ANQGSEA. This CDR3 spans 11 amino acids. The DNA for the CDR3 is TGCAGCGTCCTAAAGTTGGATACGCAGTATTTT. Its protein is CSVLKLDTQYF.

The genes are TRBV12-5 and TRBJ2-1; D possibly corresponds to TRBD1 (6 bases). CDR1 LGHNT and CDR2 FRNRAP come from the germline V gene. The V and J ends lost 4 bases and 4 bases respectively, with 20 bases between them. The CDR3 spans 17 residues. CDR3 sequence (DNA): TGTGCTAGTGGTTCGTCTAACCCCATGGACAGTTACAATGAGCAGTTCTTC. It yields the protein CASGSSNPMDSYNEQFF.

The rearrangement joins TRBV29-1 to TRBJ2-5; D unresolved. Germline CDR1 and CDR2: SQVTM and ANQGSEA. With 4 bases removed from V and 5 bases from J, the gap between germline ends came to 5 bases. The CDR3 has 10 amino acids. CDR3 residues: CSVAVETQYF. Written as DNA, the CDR3 is TGCAGCGTTGCCGTGGAGACCCAGTACTTC.

This rearrangement joins TRBV4-1 to TRBJ1-5, with TRBD1 matching 7 bases. CDR1 is MGHRA and CDR2 is YSYEKL in the germline V gene. With 0 bases clipped from V and 4 bases from J, the junction kept 3 bases outside the gene matches. The length of the CDR3 is 15 residues. For the CDR3, the DNA is TGCGCCAGCAGCCAAGAACCAGGGGGGAATCAGCCCCAGCATTTT. Protein sequence: CASSQEPGGNQPQHF.

The chain couples TRBV19 to TRBJ2-1, with 8 nucleotides matching TRBD2. Trimming at V came to 4 bases and at J to 6 bases, leaving 8 bases not matched to a gene. The germline V gene encodes CDR1 LNHDA and CDR2 SQIVND (reference sequence). CDR3 length: 15 residues. The CDR3 reads CASSSSGGPFNEQFF. CDR3 sequence (DNA): TGTGCCAGTAGTAGTTCGGGGGGGCCCTTCAATGAGCAGTTCTTC.

This clone was picked up a small number of times. The chain links TRBV4-2 to TRBJ2-5, with TRBD1 matching 10 bases. Germline V CDR1 and CDR2: LGHNA, YNFKEQ. V was clipped by 3 bases and J by 4 bases; unmatched bases: 2. The CDR3 sequence is 14 residues long. Written as DNA, the CDR3 is TGTGCCAGCAGCCAGGGGGACAGGGGAGAGACCCAGTACTTC. This codes for CASSQGDRGETQYF.

The V and J genes are TRBV28 and TRBJ1-2; no firm D call. The germline V gene encodes CDR1 MDHEN and CDR2 SYDVKM. CDR3 length: 14 residues. The V gene lost 2 bases and the J gene lost 6 bases, with 13 bases spanning the gap. The DNA for the CDR3 is TGTGCCAGCAGTTTAGTCGCGAGGGTCAATGGCTACACCTTC. It is translated as CASSLVARVNGYTF.